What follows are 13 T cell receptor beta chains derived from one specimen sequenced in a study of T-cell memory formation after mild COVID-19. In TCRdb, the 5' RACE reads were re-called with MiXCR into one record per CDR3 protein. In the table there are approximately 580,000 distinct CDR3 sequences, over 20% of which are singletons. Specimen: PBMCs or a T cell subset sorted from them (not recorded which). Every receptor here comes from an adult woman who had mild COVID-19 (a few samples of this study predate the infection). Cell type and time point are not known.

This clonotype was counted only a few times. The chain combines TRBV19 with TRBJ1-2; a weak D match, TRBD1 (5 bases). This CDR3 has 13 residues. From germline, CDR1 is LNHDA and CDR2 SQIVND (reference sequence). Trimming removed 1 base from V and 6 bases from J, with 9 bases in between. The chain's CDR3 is CASSIGQLDGYTF. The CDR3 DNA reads TGTGCCAGTAGTATAGGACAGCTGGATGGCTACACCTTC.

Here the CDR3 DNA reads TGTGCCAGCAGTTTAGATCGCGGTGGGCAGTATTTT. It translates to CASSLDRGGQYF. J is TRBJ2-3 and V is TRBV12-3 or TRBV12-4; D not resolved. The CDR3 length is 12 residues. Trimming removed 1 base from V and 11 bases from J, with 10 bases in between.

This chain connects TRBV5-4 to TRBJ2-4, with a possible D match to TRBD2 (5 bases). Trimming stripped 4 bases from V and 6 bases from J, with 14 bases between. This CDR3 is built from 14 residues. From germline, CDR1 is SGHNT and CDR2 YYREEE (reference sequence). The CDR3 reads CASSNRGGGNIQYF. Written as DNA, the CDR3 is TGTGCCAGCAGCAACCGGGGTGGCGGAAACATTCAGTACTTC.

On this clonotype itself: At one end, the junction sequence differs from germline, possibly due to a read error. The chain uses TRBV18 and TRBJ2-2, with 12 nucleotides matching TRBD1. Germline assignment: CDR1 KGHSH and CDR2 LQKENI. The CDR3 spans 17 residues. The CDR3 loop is CASSPPTGTGGSGELFF. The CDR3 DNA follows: TGTGCCAGCTCACCACCTACCGGGACAGGGGGCTCCGGGGAACTGTTTTTT.

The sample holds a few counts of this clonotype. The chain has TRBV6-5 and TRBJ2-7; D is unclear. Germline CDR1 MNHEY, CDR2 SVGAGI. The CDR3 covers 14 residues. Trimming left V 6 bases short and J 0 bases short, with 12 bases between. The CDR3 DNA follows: TGTGCCAGCAGCTCGGACGGTAGCTCCTACGAGCAGTACTTC. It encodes CASSSDGSSYEQYF.

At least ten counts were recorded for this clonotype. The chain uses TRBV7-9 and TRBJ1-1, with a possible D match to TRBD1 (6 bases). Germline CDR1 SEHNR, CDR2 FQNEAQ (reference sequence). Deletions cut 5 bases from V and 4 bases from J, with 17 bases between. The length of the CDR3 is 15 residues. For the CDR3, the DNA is TGTGCCAGCAGCCGTACACAGGGAAGGGGCACTGAAGCTTTCTTT. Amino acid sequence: CASSRTQGRGTEAFF.

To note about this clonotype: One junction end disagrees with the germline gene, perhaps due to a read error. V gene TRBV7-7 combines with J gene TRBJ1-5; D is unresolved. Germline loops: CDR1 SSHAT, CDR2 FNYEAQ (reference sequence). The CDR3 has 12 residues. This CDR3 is CASTYVGQPQHF. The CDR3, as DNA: TGTGCTAGCACCTACGTCGGTCAGCCCCAGCATTTT. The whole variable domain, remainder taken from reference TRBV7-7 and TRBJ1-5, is GAGVSQSPRYKVTKRGQDVTLRCDPISSHATLYWYQQALGQGPEFLTYFNYEAQPDKSGLPSDRFSAERPEGSISTLTIQRTEQRDSAMYRCASTYVGQPQHFGDGTRLSIL.

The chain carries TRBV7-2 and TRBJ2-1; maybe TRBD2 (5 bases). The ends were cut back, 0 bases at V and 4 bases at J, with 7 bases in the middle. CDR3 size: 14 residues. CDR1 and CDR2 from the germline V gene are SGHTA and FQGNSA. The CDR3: CASSLARDYNEQFF. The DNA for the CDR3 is TGTGCCAGCAGCTTAGCCCGGGATTACAATGAGCAGTTCTTC.

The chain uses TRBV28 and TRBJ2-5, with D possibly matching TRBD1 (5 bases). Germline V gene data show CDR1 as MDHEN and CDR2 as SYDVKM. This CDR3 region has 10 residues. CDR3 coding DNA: TGTACAGGTCGGCAAGAGACCCAGTACTTC. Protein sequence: CTGRQETQYF.

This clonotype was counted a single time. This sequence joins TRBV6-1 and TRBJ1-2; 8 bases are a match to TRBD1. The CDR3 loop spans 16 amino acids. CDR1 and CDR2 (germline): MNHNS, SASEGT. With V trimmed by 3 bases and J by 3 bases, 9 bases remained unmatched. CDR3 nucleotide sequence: TGTGCCAGCAGTGAGAGTCGCGCAGGGGGCTACTATGGCTACACCTTC. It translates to CASSESRAGGYYGYTF.

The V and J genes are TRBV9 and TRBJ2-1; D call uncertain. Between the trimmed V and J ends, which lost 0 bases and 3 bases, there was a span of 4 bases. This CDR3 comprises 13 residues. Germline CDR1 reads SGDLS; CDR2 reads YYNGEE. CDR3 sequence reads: CASSVGFYNEQFF. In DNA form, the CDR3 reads TGTGCCAGCAGCGTAGGCTTCTACAATGAGCAGTTCTTC.

In DNA, the CDR3 is TGTGCCAGTAGTAAACTCGACGGAACCTACGAGCAGTACTTC. Translation: CASSKLDGTYEQYF. The chain employs TRBV19 and TRBJ2-7; no definite D call. V gave up 4 bases and J gave up 2 bases, with 12 bases separating them. In germline, CDR1 is LNHDA, CDR2 SQIVND (reference sequence). The CDR3 covers 14 residues.

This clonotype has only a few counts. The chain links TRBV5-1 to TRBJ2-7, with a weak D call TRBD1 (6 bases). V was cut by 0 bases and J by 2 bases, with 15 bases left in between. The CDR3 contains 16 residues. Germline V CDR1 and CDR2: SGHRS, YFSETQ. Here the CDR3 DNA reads TGCGCCAGCAGCTTGGAGTTTACAGGGCTCACCTACGAGCAGTACTTC. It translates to CASSLEFTGLTYEQYF. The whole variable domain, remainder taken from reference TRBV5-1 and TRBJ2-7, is KAGVTQTPRYLIKTRGQQVTLSCSPISGHRSVSWYQQTPGQGLQFLFEYFSETQRNKGNFPGRFSGRQFSNSRSEMNVSTLELGDSALYLCASSLEFTGLTYEQYFGPGTRLTVT.